Following are 32 T cell receptor beta chains from one sample sequenced in a study of response to subunit inactivated influenza vaccine. Each CDR3 protein is one row after TCRdb ran MiXCR on the RT-PCR reads. The repertoire holds more than 400,000 distinct CDR3 sequences, with 10% to 11% as singletons. The sample here was PBMCs from blood, taken 40 to 50 days after vaccination. These receptors came from a man over 45 who received an inactivated influenza vaccine.

The V call is TRBV5-1, the J call TRBJ2-7; D might be TRBD2 (7 bases). This CDR3 comprises 15 residues. V was shortened by 2 bases and J by 3 bases, with 15 bases between the two germline ends. Germline CDR1 reads SGHRS; CDR2 reads YFSETQ. CDR3 DNA sequence: TGCGCCAGCAGCTTCTTGCGGGGGCCTAACTACGAGCAGTACTTC. Protein product: CASSFLRGPNYEQYF.

This clonotype was seen only a few times. J is TRBJ2-7 and V is TRBV7-9, with D perhaps TRBD1 (7 bases). From germline, CDR1 is SEHNR and CDR2 FQNEAQ (reference sequence). Trimming cost V 5 bases and J 5 bases, with 16 bases left between them. CDR3 length: 14 residues. In DNA form, the CDR3 reads TGTGCCAGCAGCCTCTGGGGGGACAGAAACGAGCAGTACTTC. This gives the protein CASSLWGDRNEQYF. The full variable domain, rest sourced from reference TRBV7-9 and TRBJ2-7, is DTGVSQNPRHKITKRGQNVTFRCDPISEHNRLYWYRQTLGQGPEFLTYFQNEAQLEKSRLLSDRFSAERPKGSFSTLEIQRTEQGDSAMYLCASSLWGDRNEQYFGPGTRLTVT.

The gene calls are TRBV7-2 and TRBJ1-2, with a weak D call TRBD1 (5 bases). V dropped 2 bases and J dropped 7 bases, with 11 bases sitting between them. CDR3 size: 13 residues. The V gene's germline CDR1 is SGHTA and CDR2 FQGNSA. CDR3 nucleotides: TGTGCCAGCAGCTTACATGCGGGGACTGGCTACACCTTC. Translation: CASSLHAGTGYTF.

This rearrangement joins TRBV4-3 to TRBJ1-1, with 8 bases matching TRBD1. From germline, CDR1 is LGHNA and CDR2 YSLEER. V trimming: 1 base; J trimming: 9 bases; junction bases outside the gene matches: 1. The length of the CDR3 is 12 residues. In DNA, the CDR3 is TGCGCCAGCAGCCAAGGGACAGGGAAAGCTTTCTTT. Its protein is CASSQGTGKAFF.

This clonotype was picked up a small number of times. The chain has TRBV29-1 and TRBJ2-3, with 7 bases aligning to TRBD1. The CDR3 runs 14 residues. Germline CDR1 is SQVTM and CDR2 is ANQGSEA. With V trimmed by 7 bases and J by 0 bases, 7 bases remained unmatched. The CDR3 DNA reads TGCAGCGCCCAACAGGGGACGAGCACAGATACGCAGTATTTT. Translating gives CSAQQGTSTDTQYF.

This clonotype was seen repeatedly, ten times or more. This chain uses TRBV6-5 with TRBJ2-3, with TRBD1 as a possible D gene (6 bases). The CDR3 is 13 amino acids. V was clipped by 4 bases and J by 4 bases, with 9 bases between them. Germline CDR1 MNHEY, CDR2 SVGAGI. The CDR3 DNA reads TGTGCCAGCAGTTTTCAGGGGTCAGATACGCAGTATTTT. Its protein product is CASSFQGSDTQYF.

At least ten counts were recorded for this clonotype. The chain is built from TRBV7-2 and TRBJ2-1; 9 nucleotides align to TRBD1. This CDR3 region has 16 residues. Per the germline V gene, CDR1 is SGHTA and CDR2 is FQGNSA. V dropped 6 bases and J dropped 4; count of bases not matched to a gene: 10. The CDR3 region is CASSPDRDRAYNEQFF. CDR3 bases: TGTGCCAGCAGTCCCGACCGGGACAGGGCTTACAATGAGCAGTTCTTC.

The CDR3 DNA reads as TGTGCCAGCAGTTACTCCCAAGATTACGAGCAGTACTTC. Its protein product is CASSYSQDYEQYF. V is TRBV6-2 or TRBV6-3 and J is TRBJ2-7; D unclear. From germline, CDR1 is MNHEY and CDR2 SVGEGT. Trimming pared 0 bases from V and 4 bases from J, leaving 7 bases between. This CDR3 has 13 residues.

This clonotype was seen at least ten times. The V gene is TRBV10-3, the J gene TRBJ1-5; the match to TRBD1 covers 9 bases. CDR1 and CDR2 from the germline V gene are ENHRY and SYGVKD. Trimming at V came to 6 bases and at J to 7 bases, leaving 7 bases not matched to a gene. The CDR3 is made up of 14 amino acids. The CDR3 loop reads CAISLTGGWQPQHF. CDR3 bases: TGTGCCATCAGCCTCACAGGGGGCTGGCAGCCCCAGCATTTT.

The sample holds a few counts of this clonotype. The CDR3 DNA sequence: TGTGCCATCAGCACAGGACAGGGTAGGCGCGAGCAGTACTTC. It codes for CAISTGQGRREQYF. V gene TRBV10-3 combines with J gene TRBJ2-7, with 8 bases identical to TRBD1. Trimming cost V 6 bases and J 6 bases; bases outside gene matches: 10. The CDR3 consists of 14 residues. CDR1 is ENHRY and CDR2 is SYGVKD in the germline V gene.

This clonotype was seen many times. This chain links TRBV5-1 with TRBJ2-3; 12 nucleotides align to TRBD2. V lost 0 bases to trimming and J lost 6 bases; unmatched junction nucleotides: 17. This CDR3 has 20 residues. CDR1 and CDR2 (germline): SGHRS, YFSETQ. Written as DNA, the CDR3 is TGCGCCAGCAGCTTGGTACCCCTACTAGCGGGGGGACCGAAACTTGATACGCAGTATTTT. It translates to CASSLVPLLAGGPKLDTQYF.

This clonotype has at least ten counts. V is TRBV28 and J is TRBJ1-2; D might be TRBD1 (6 bases). The CDR3 runs 15 residues. CDR1 and CDR2 from the germline V gene are MDHEN and SYDVKM. The V end lost 2 bases, the J end lost 5 bases, and 15 bases lay between the germline ends. CDR3 coding DNA: TGTGCCAGCAGTTTACGGGGTGAGGGGGGGTATGGCTACACCTTC. It specifies CASSLRGEGGYGYTF.

This clonotype was seen ten or more times. The chain couples TRBV4-2 to TRBJ2-3; D unclear. The CDR3 runs 15 residues. The ends were cut back, 1 base at V and 3 bases at J, with 11 bases in the middle. Per the germline V gene, CDR1 is LGHNA and CDR2 is YNFKEQ. The chain's CDR3 is CASSQVAVATDTQYF. The CDR3 bases are TGTGCCAGCAGCCAAGTGGCCGTCGCAACAGATACGCAGTATTTT.

This clonotype was counted between two and nine times. One end of the junction does not line up with germline, which may come from a read error. The V and J genes are TRBV20-1 and TRBJ2-3; D is uncertain. This CDR3 region has 17 residues. The V gene's germline CDR1 is DFQATT and CDR2 SNEGSKA (reference sequence). The CDR3 region is CCARVLSGRRFDDTQYF. The CDR3 nucleotides are TGCTGTGCTAGAGTACTTTCTGGCCGGCGGTTCGATGATACGCAGTATTTT.

This clonotype was recorded many times. The chain carries TRBV28 and TRBJ2-2; D perhaps matches TRBD1 (6 bases). Trimming removed 7 bases from V and 0 bases from J, with 27 bases in between. Looked up from germline, CDR1 is MDHEN and CDR2 is SYDVKM. The CDR3 sequence is 20 residues long. The CDR3 DNA sequence: TGTGCCAGCACCTTATCCGGGACAACGGACGCCACAACGAACACCGGGGAGCTGTTTTTT. As protein: CASTLSGTTDATTNTGELFF.

This clonotype has at least ten counts. The V and J genes are TRBV20-1 and TRBJ2-2; D unclear. This CDR3 contains 13 residues. Germline V gene data show CDR1 as DFQATT and CDR2 as SNEGSKA (reference sequence). V gave up 7 bases and J gave up 0 bases, with 9 bases separating them. The CDR3 region has the DNA TGCAGTGTTCCGCGCGCGAACACCGGGGAGCTGTTTTTT. Protein product: CSVPRANTGELFF.

This clonotype was counted a few times. The genes are TRBV7-2 and TRBJ1-1; no clear D. Trimming pared 1 base from V and 7 bases from J, leaving 7 bases between. This CDR3 spans 12 amino acids. Germline values: CDR1 SGHTA, CDR2 FQGNSA. The CDR3 sequence is CASSLEPGEAFF. The DNA for the CDR3 is TGTGCCAGCAGCTTAGAGCCAGGTGAAGCTTTCTTT.

This chain links TRBV4-1 with TRBJ2-5; D is uncertain. CDR3 length: 13 amino acids. Trimming took off 1 base at V and 5 bases at J, with 8 bases between the two ends. The germline CDR1 and CDR2 sequences are MGHRA and YSYEKL. The CDR3 bases are TGCGCCAGCAGCCAAGGCCTAGTCGAGACCCAGTACTTC. As protein: CASSQGLVETQYF.

V is TRBV3-1 and J is TRBJ2-7; D is perhaps TRBD2 (6 bases). Germline V lookup: CDR1 LGHDT, CDR2 YNNKEL (reference sequence). Trimming removed 3 bases from V and 6 bases from J, with 9 bases in between. The CDR3 runs to 12 residues. DNA for the CDR3: TGTGCCAGCAGCCAGCCCGGGGGCGAGCAGTACTTC. It is translated as CASSQPGGEQYF.

This chain links TRBV4-1 with TRBJ1-1, with a tentative D call TRBD1 (5 bases). Looked up from germline, CDR1 is MGHRA and CDR2 is YSYEKL. There are 13 residues in the CDR3. Trimming removed 6 bases at V and 2 bases at J, with 10 bases between. The CDR3 region is CASRKGDNTEAFF. CDR3 DNA sequence: TGCGCCAGCAGAAAAGGGGATAACACTGAAGCTTTCTTT.

This chain links TRBV12-3 or TRBV12-4 with TRBJ2-3; D perhaps matches TRBD1 (6 bases). V was pared by 6 bases and J by 6 bases, with 13 bases between. This CDR3 comprises 13 residues. CDR3 residues: CASRITGTDTQYF. The CDR3 region has the DNA TGTGCCAGCAGGATAACAGGGACGGATACGCAGTATTTT.

The J gene is TRBJ2-3, the V gene TRBV6-1, with D possibly matching TRBD2 (6 bases). The CDR3 contains 14 residues. Germline V lookup: CDR1 MNHNS, CDR2 SASEGT. V lost 7 bases and J lost 2, with 13 bases in between. The CDR3 protein is CASKKWGDTDTQYF. Here the CDR3 DNA reads TGTGCCAGCAAGAAGTGGGGGGACACAGATACGCAGTATTTT.

This clonotype was counted between two and nine times. The V call is TRBV2, the J call TRBJ2-2; 7 bases are a match to TRBD1. Germline V gene data show CDR1 as SNHLY and CDR2 as FYNNEI. Germline trimming cut 5 bases from V and 0 bases from J; bases unmatched to any gene: 12. CDR3 size: 18 residues. The CDR3 DNA sequence: TGTGCCAGCAGTAAGAGAGCGACAGGGTGGTCGAACACCGGGGAGCTGTTTTTT. Residues: CASSKRATGWSNTGELFF.

This clonotype was counted only a few times. The chain joins TRBV28 to TRBJ2-2; 7 bases agree with TRBD1. The CDR3 length is 16 residues. Germline lookup yields CDR1 MDHEN and CDR2 SYDVKM. V lost 1 base to trimming and J lost 1 base; unmatched junction nucleotides: 3. The CDR3 bases are TGTGCCAGCAGTTTATTGCAGGGGGTGAACACCGGGGAGCTGTTTTTT. It codes for CASSLLQGVNTGELFF.

This clonotype was seen repeatedly, ten times or more. The chain uses TRBV24-1 and TRBJ2-2; D gene ambiguous. Trimming took off 9 bases at V and 7 bases at J, with 8 bases between the two ends. CDR1 KGHDR and CDR2 SFDVKD come from the germline V gene. CDR3 length: 11 residues. Here the CDR3 reads CATALGGELFF. DNA for the CDR3: TGTGCCACCGCGCTCGGCGGGGAGCTGTTTTTT.

This clonotype was counted many times. V usage is TRBV7-2 and J usage is TRBJ1-6; D not certain. Germline lookup yields CDR1 SGHTA and CDR2 FQGNSA. The CDR3 is 15 amino acids. Trimming shortened V by 4 bases and J by 6 bases, and 13 bases separated the two germline ends. Here the CDR3 reads CASSSLTRPNSPLHF. CDR3 DNA: TGTGCCAGCAGCTCCTTGACCAGACCTAATTCACCCCTCCACTTT.

This clonotype was seen many times. CDR3 in amino acids: CASSSMTGIGSGYTF. CDR3 coding DNA: TGCGCCAGCAGCTCCATGACAGGGATTGGGTCGGGCTACACCTTC. The chain has TRBV5-1 and TRBJ1-2; 7 positions agree with TRBD1. CDR1 SGHRS and CDR2 YFSETQ come from the germline V gene. The CDR3 consists of 15 residues. V dropped 3 bases and J dropped 8; count of bases not matched to a gene: 13.

The rearrangement uses TRBV11-2 and TRBJ1-6; TRBD1 agrees at 8 bases. This CDR3 has 16 amino acids. CDR1 and CDR2 (germline): SGHAT, FQNNGV. V was pared by 1 base and J by 5 bases, with 4 bases of the junction left unmatched. This chain's CDR3 is CASSLGTGTHNSPLHF. The CDR3 DNA reads TGTGCCAGCAGCTTAGGGACAGGGACCCATAATTCACCCCTCCACTTT.

This chain connects TRBV7-9 to TRBJ2-7; D uncertain. V was pared by 8 bases and J by 0 bases, with 8 bases between. CDR1 and CDR2 (germline): SEHNR, FQNEAQ (reference sequence). CDR3 length: 12 residues. The CDR3 sequence: CASERNSYEQYF. The DNA for the CDR3 is TGTGCCAGCGAAAGGAACTCCTACGAGCAGTACTTC. Drawing the rest from reference TRBV7-9 and TRBJ2-7, the complete variable domain is DTGVSQNPRHKITKRGQNVTFRCDPISEHNRLYWYRQTLGQGPEFLTYFQNEAQLEKSRLLSDRFSAERPKGSFSTLEIQRTEQGDSAMYLCASERNSYEQYFGPGTRLTVT.

This clonotype was counted a few times. V and J are TRBV20-1 and TRBJ2-1, with 12 bases lining up with TRBD2. Germline lookup yields CDR1 DFQATT and CDR2 SNEGSKA (reference sequence). Losses at the gene ends were 5 bases for V and 8 bases for J; bases not matched to a gene: 7. This CDR3 is 14 amino acids long. CDR3 sequence: CSAGLAGFFDEQFF. The CDR3 bases are TGCAGTGCTGGACTAGCGGGGTTTTTTGATGAGCAGTTCTTC.

Remarks on this clonotype: An end of the junction differs from the germline gene, which may be a read error. The rearrangement links TRBV20-1 to TRBJ2-2; D uncertain. There are 16 residues in the CDR3. Germline loops: CDR1 DFQATT, CDR2 SNEGSKA (reference sequence). The CDR3 loop reads CCARSGEALNTGELFF. CDR3 sequence (DNA): TGCTGTGCTAGATCAGGAGAGGCTCTGAACACCGGGGAGCTGTTTTTT.

This clonotype was detected many times. The chain joins TRBV7-9 to TRBJ2-7; no clear D. Trimming stripped 4 bases from V and 4 bases from J, with 5 bases between. The CDR3 runs to 11 residues. The V gene's germline CDR1 is SEHNR and CDR2 FQNEAQ (reference sequence). The CDR3 nucleotides read TGTGCCAGCAGCTCAAAGTACGAGCAGTACTTC. Protein product: CASSSKYEQYF.